This TCR beta chain was observed in a study of blood T cell repertoires in COVID-19. At the level of the study: Acute and convalescent COVID-19 specimens originated in the United States, Italy and Spain. T cells, B-cell-depleted T cells, or PBMCs supplied cDNA or gDNA.

Generated by immunoSEQ multiplex PCR, the TCRdb table keeps only in-frame clones and is missing some. This repertoire shows 110,000 or so clones, roughly 85% found once; its top ten account for 5% to 6.5%. Material for sequencing was peripheral blood. The sequence was obtained from a woman in her fifties or sixties with COVID-19, enrolled during active disease.

The CDR3 loop reads CASSLTGYSNQPQHF. The CDR3, as DNA: TGCGCCAGCAGCCTGACAGGGTATAGCAATCAGCCCCAGCATTTT. J is TRBJ1-5 and V is TRBV5-1; TRBD1 matches at 7 bases. After removal of 4 bases from V and 0 bases from J, the junction contained 4 bases not matched to a gene. The CDR3 runs 15 residues. In germline, CDR1 is SGHRS, CDR2 YFSETQ.